This TCR beta chain is drawn from a study of cytomegalovirus exposure and HLA in healthy donors. Study-wide points: Generally TCR sequences proved uncommon, though certain public TCRs appeared in numerous donors. Exclusion as indistinguishable affected some V segments, including TRBV6-2 and TRBV6-3.

About this clone itself: Antigen: not known.

V was shortened by 5 bases and J by 0 bases, with 9 bases between the two germline ends. There are 14 residues in the CDR3. Germline loops: CDR1 SGHNT, CDR2 YENEEA. PCR involved 60 Vbeta and 13 Jbeta primers. The protocol was immunoSEQ multiplex PCR, while the TCRdb copy is restricted to in-frame clones and leaves out a portion. The table lists about 220,000 clones, over 80% of them singletons. Sequencing input: PBMCs. The rearrangement joins TRBV11-3 to TRBJ2-3; D is perhaps TRBD1 (5 bases). The sequence derives from a middle-aged man in good health and CMV-seropositive. The CDR3 sequence is CASSAQGSTDTQYF. Written as DNA, the CDR3 is TGTGCCAGCAGCGCCCAGGGAAGCACAGATACGCAGTATTTT.